This entry features one T cell receptor beta chain sequence. The data are from a study of control samples from healthy donors and cancer patients. The junction had 3 bases not matched to a gene; V was cut back by 5 bases and J by 5 bases. Germline CDR1 SNHLY, CDR2 FYNNEI. The CDR3 has 12 residues. Libraries were prepared by immunoSEQ multiplex PCR; TCRdb keeps only in-frame clonotypes and omits some of them. The table includes 150,000 to 160,000 clones, around 96% detected once. The sample taken for sequencing was blood. The source of this sequence is a man aged 40-49 years in good health. The V call is TRBV2, the J call TRBJ2-7; 7 bases fit TRBD1. The CDR3, as DNA: TGTGCCAGCAGTAAAGGGGGCGACGAGCAGTACTTC. Translated: CASSKGGDEQYF.